This TCR beta chain appears in the sequencing data of a study of lung T cells in sarcoidosis with Löfgren's syndrome. Germline assignment: CDR1 MRHNA and CDR2 SNTAGT. The V and J ends lost 6 bases and 5 bases, in that order; junction bases with no gene match: 4. The CDR3 is 14 amino acids. MiXCR, run by TCRdb on the reads, gives a single entry per CDR3 protein. The table lists under 25,000 distinct CDR3 sequences, around 23% of them singletons, with more than 0.7% in the top ten. Study-level findings and limits: Shared TRAV12-1 and TRBV2 CDR3 motifs across Löfgren's syndrome patients reportedly suggested public CD4+ TCRs. Löfgren's syndrome patients reportedly showed greatest TRAV12-1 and TRBV2 expansion versus controls. TRBV2 was the preferred pairing partner of TRAV12-1, with similar CDR3s.

This clonotype was counted ten times or more. No antigen is known for it. This TCR came from a human donor with sarcoidosis (Löfgren's syndrome or another form), or a control subject (not recorded which). The gene calls are TRBV6-4 and TRBJ2-1; 10 bases line up with TRBD2. Sequenced input: CD4+ T cells from bronchoalveolar lavage. The CDR3 DNA follows: TGTGCCAGCAGGAAGCGGGAGGGAAACAATGAGCAGTTCTTC. Amino acids: CASRKREGNNEQFF.